These 30 T cell receptor beta chains share one sample of origin, sequenced in a study of neurological immune-mediated disorders. From the 5' RACE reads, TCRdb called clonotypes with MiXCR, one entry per CDR3 protein. Of fewer than 85,000 distinct CDR3 sequences listed, roughly 4.8% are singletons. Sequencing was performed on PBMCs. The receptors derive from a woman in her 70s with multiple sclerosis.

This clonotype was picked up a small number of times. This rearrangement joins TRBV6-6 to TRBJ1-1; 12 bases are a match to TRBD1. Germline CDR1 reads MNHNY; CDR2 reads SVGAGI (reference sequence). The CDR3 length is 17 residues. V trimming: 3 bases; J trimming: 6 bases; junction bases outside the gene matches: 11. The CDR3 sequence is CASSYRDRGREFPEAFF. The DNA for the CDR3 is TGTGCCAGCAGTTATAGGGACAGGGGGCGCGAATTTCCTGAAGCTTTCTTT.

The chain recombines TRBV18 with TRBJ2-3; 13 nucleotides agree with TRBD2. This CDR3 contains 16 residues. Germline V gives CDR1 KGHSH, CDR2 LQKENI. Trimming cost V 2 bases and J 4 bases; bases outside gene matches: 3. CDR3 loop: CASSPGLAGEADTQYF. CDR3 DNA sequence: TGTGCCAGCTCACCAGGACTAGCGGGAGAGGCAGATACGCAGTATTTT.

Many counts were recorded for this clonotype. The gene calls are TRBV20-1 and TRBJ1-1; unclear D gene. The CDR3 has 15 amino acids. Trimming stripped 3 bases from V and 0 bases from J, with 14 bases between. The V gene's germline CDR1 is DFQATT and CDR2 SNEGSKA (reference sequence). The CDR3 DNA sequence: TGCAGTGCTAGCGCCTTCCGACTGATGAACACTGAAGCTTTCTTT. Its protein is CSASAFRLMNTEAFF.

The sample holds many counts of this clonotype. This chain links TRBV6-1 with TRBJ2-7, with D hard to call. V dropped 3 bases and J dropped 0 bases, with 9 bases sitting between them. CDR1 is MNHNS, CDR2 SASEGT, per germline. CDR3 size: 14 residues. The CDR3 loop is CASSEDATSYEQYF. The CDR3 DNA is TGTGCCAGCAGTGAGGACGCAACCTCCTACGAGCAGTACTTC.

This clonotype was seen repeatedly, ten times or more. J is TRBJ2-7 and V is TRBV6-1; 10 bases map to TRBD1. The CDR3 loop spans 15 amino acids. J lost 3 bases, V lost 6 bases, and 8 bases had no gene match. The germline CDR1 and CDR2 sequences are MNHNS and SASEGT. CDR3 loop: CASSTRDRGGYEQYF. The CDR3 coding sequence is TGTGCCAGCAGCACCCGGGACAGGGGCGGCTACGAGCAGTACTTC.

This clonotype was seen ten or more times. The chain employs TRBV6-5 and TRBJ2-6; D may be TRBD1 (7 bases). The germline V gene encodes CDR1 MNHEY and CDR2 SVGAGI. The length of the CDR3 is 19 residues. V was shortened by 9 bases and J by 0 bases, with 24 bases between the two germline ends. The CDR3 region is CASSGGYSAPFSGANVLTF. The DNA for the CDR3 is TGTGCCAGTTCAGGGGGGTATAGCGCGCCCTTCTCTGGGGCCAACGTCCTGACTTTC.

There are a few counts of this clonotype. The chain couples TRBV9 to TRBJ2-3; TRBD2 matches 7 bases. This CDR3 spans 16 amino acids. CDR1 and CDR2 from the germline V gene are SGDLS and YYNGEE. V dropped 0 bases and J dropped 3; count of bases not matched to a gene: 7. The CDR3 reads CASSVVSGGGTDTQYF. The CDR3 DNA reads as TGTGCCAGCAGCGTAGTCTCGGGAGGAGGAACAGATACGCAGTATTTT.

This chain connects TRBV14 to TRBJ2-2; the D gene is possibly TRBD2 (5 bases). Germline CDR1 and CDR2: SGHDN and FVKESK. Trimming left V 4 bases short and J 6 bases short, with 18 bases between. The CDR3 extends over 16 amino acids. This CDR3 reads CASSRGGNLVAGELFF. CDR3 in DNA: TGTGCCAGCAGCCGAGGAGGCAATCTGGTTGCCGGGGAGCTGTTTTTT.

This clonotype was recorded many times. The chain recombines TRBV5-1 with TRBJ2-1, with a weak D call TRBD2 (6 bases). This CDR3 spans 13 amino acids. V lost 0 bases, J lost 10 bases, and 11 bases lay in between. Germline assignment: CDR1 SGHRS and CDR2 YFSETQ. Here the CDR3 reads CASSLGDSREQFF. CDR3 sequence (DNA): TGCGCCAGCAGCTTGGGGGACTCGAGAGAGCAGTTCTTC.

This clonotype was seen ten or more times. The chain joins TRBV20-1 to TRBJ2-3, with 12 bases aligning to TRBD1. Germline CDR1 and CDR2: DFQATT and SNEGSKA (reference sequence). Trimming took 6 bases from V and 3 from J; bases not matched to a gene: 7. CDR3 size: 15 residues. This CDR3 is CSAYPGQGATDTQYF. The CDR3 nucleotides read TGCAGTGCGTACCCGGGACAGGGGGCTACAGATACGCAGTATTTT.

The V gene is TRBV12-3 or TRBV12-4, the J gene TRBJ2-7; D ambiguous. V shed 5 bases and J shed 6 bases, with 17 bases lying between them. The CDR3 consists of 14 residues. The CDR3 loop is CASSPSITGLEQYF. The CDR3 DNA follows: TGTGCCAGCAGTCCCAGTATCACGGGTCTCGAGCAGTACTTC.

This clonotype was recorded many times. This chain connects TRBV24-1 to TRBJ2-2, with D unresolved. CDR1 is KGHDR and CDR2 is SFDVKD in the germline V gene. Trimming removed 7 bases at V and 3 bases at J, with 8 bases between. This CDR3 contains 13 residues. The CDR3 DNA is TGTGCCACCAGATCCCGCGACACCGGGGAGCTGTTTTTT. Residues: CATRSRDTGELFF.

This clonotype was found many times. V gene TRBV7-9 combines with J gene TRBJ1-5; 7 bases agree with TRBD1. Germline V lookup: CDR1 SEHNR, CDR2 FQNEAQ (reference sequence). The V and J ends lost 2 bases and 14 bases, in that order; junction bases with no gene match: 9. This CDR3 has 13 residues. The chain's CDR3 is CASSLSYRGHKHF. In DNA, the CDR3 is TGTGCCAGCAGCTTATCTTACAGGGGACATAAGCATTTT.

Ten or more counts support this clonotype. The V gene is TRBV6-6, the J gene TRBJ2-7; D could derive from TRBD1 or TRBD2 (6 bases each). Germline-derived CDR1 and CDR2 are MNHNY and SVGAGI (reference sequence). The CDR3 totals 14 residues. Trimming shortened V by 6 bases and J by 4 bases, and 16 bases separated the two germline ends. This chain's CDR3 is CASREGPGVYEQYF. In DNA form, the CDR3 reads TGTGCCAGCAGGGAGGGACCAGGGGTTTACGAGCAGTACTTC.

The chain carries TRBV20-1 and TRBJ2-1, with 10 nucleotides matching TRBD2. CDR3 length: 14 residues. After removal of 6 bases from V and 5 bases from J, the junction contained 7 bases not matched to a gene. The germline V gene has CDR1 DFQATT and CDR2 SNEGSKA (reference sequence). As DNA, the CDR3 is TGCAGTGCCCCGAGCGGGAGGGACAACAATGAGCAGTTCTTC. Translated, it gives CSAPSGRDNNEQFF.

The sample holds many counts of this clonotype. The chain recombines TRBV7-2 with TRBJ1-4, with D tentatively TRBD1 (5 bases). The CDR3 sequence is 15 residues long. The V gene's germline CDR1 is SGHTA and CDR2 FQGNSA. The germline V and J ends were trimmed by 5 bases and 2 bases, with 12 bases remaining between them. DNA for the CDR3: TGTGCCAGCAGCCCGCAGGGTGGGACTAATGAAAAACTGTTTTTT. Its protein product is CASSPQGGTNEKLFF.

This clonotype was detected many times. V usage is TRBV5-8 and J usage is TRBJ1-5; tentatively, D is TRBD1 (5 bases). Per the germline V gene, CDR1 is SGHTS and CDR2 is YDEGEE. Trimming took 4 bases from V and 15 from J, leaving 20 bases between them. There are 13 residues in the CDR3. The CDR3 nucleotides are TGTGCCAGCAGCGCGCGGGGGTCAGGGTCATTGCATTTT. It is translated as CASSARGSGSLHF.

This clonotype occurred many times. V gene TRBV5-6 combines with J gene TRBJ2-1, with a tentative D call TRBD2 (6 bases). Germline CDR1 reads SGHDT; CDR2 reads YYEEEE. Trimming removed 4 bases from V and 8 bases from J, with 22 bases in between. This CDR3 is 16 amino acids long. CDR3 sequence (DNA): TGTGCCAGCAGCCCCGCTCCAGCGGGCCCTCTGTATGAGCAGTTCTTC. This gives the protein CASSPAPAGPLYEQFF.

This clonotype has at least ten counts. The chain combines TRBV9 with TRBJ2-7; 8 bases are a match to TRBD2. Germline CDR1 is SGDLS and CDR2 is YYNGEE. The V and J ends lost 2 bases and 0 bases, in that order; junction bases with no gene match: 4. The CDR3 totals 15 residues. The CDR3 DNA is TGTGCCAGCAGCGTTCTAGCGGGCCCCTCCTACGAGCAGTACTTC. It yields the protein CASSVLAGPSYEQYF.

This clonotype was detected ten times or more. The chain links TRBV7-2 to TRBJ1-5, with 8 bases matching TRBD1. Germline-derived CDR1 and CDR2 are SGHTA and FQGNSA. The CDR3 sequence is 15 residues long. The junction had 1 base not matched to a gene; V was cut back by 1 base and J by 2 bases. Written as DNA, the CDR3 is TGTGCCAGCAGCTTAGGGGGACAGGGCAATCAGCCCCAGCATTTT. Its translation is CASSLGGQGNQPQHF.

In its sample, this clonotype was seen many times. One end of the junction varies from germline; a read error may be responsible. The chain couples TRBV11-2 to TRBJ1-1; D remains ambiguous. The CDR3 totals 12 residues. Germline V gene sequence: CDR1 SGHAT, CDR2 FQNNGV. The CDR3 coding sequence is TGTGCCAGCAGCTCCATCTACACGGAAGCTTTCTTT. Its protein is CASSSIYTEAFF.

This clonotype occurred many times. The chain combines TRBV11-1 with TRBJ2-7, with TRBD2 matching 9 bases. Germline V gene data show CDR1 as SGHAT and CDR2 as FQDESV (reference sequence). The CDR3 is 15 residues long. V was clipped by 6 bases and J by 2 bases; unmatched bases: 8. The CDR3 here is CASRPTSGAPYEQYF. The CDR3 nucleotides read TGTGCCAGCAGGCCGACTAGCGGAGCCCCCTACGAGCAGTACTTC.

This clonotype was observed a handful of times. The chain is built from TRBV27 and TRBJ1-2, with D maybe TRBD1 (5 bases). The germline V gene has CDR1 MNHEY and CDR2 SMNVEV (reference sequence). Trimming removed 5 bases at V and 4 bases at J, with 14 bases between. CDR3 length: 14 residues. DNA of the CDR3: TGTGCCAGCAGTGAGGCAGGGCGGTCCTATGGCTACACCTTC. Translating gives CASSEAGRSYGYTF.

The rearrangement links TRBV7-9 to TRBJ1-2; D not certain. V was trimmed by 3 bases and J by 1 base, leaving 9 bases between them. The CDR3 is made up of 14 amino acids. Germline loops: CDR1 SEHNR, CDR2 FQNEAQ (reference sequence). CDR3 sequence reads: CASSFREINYGYTF. The CDR3 DNA follows: TGTGCCAGCAGCTTTAGGGAAATTAACTATGGCTACACCTTC.

This rearrangement joins TRBV20-1 to TRBJ1-3; D is unclear. V dropped 0 bases and J dropped 0 bases, with 6 bases sitting between them. This CDR3 region has 14 residues. Germline CDR1 and CDR2: DFQATT and SNEGSKA (reference sequence). DNA for the CDR3: TGCAGTGCTAGAGATATCACCTCTGGAAACACCATATATTTT. It encodes CSARDITSGNTIYF.

This clonotype was seen at least ten times. The V and J genes are TRBV29-1 and TRBJ2-2; 10 nucleotides match TRBD1. CDR1 is SQVTM, CDR2 ANQGSEA, per germline. The CDR3 runs 15 residues. The trim removed 6 bases at V and 3 bases at J, leaving 7 bases unmatched. CDR3 DNA: TGCAGCGTCCCCCGTGGGACAGGGGACACCGGGGAGCTGTTTTTT. Protein: CSVPRGTGDTGELFF.

This clonotype has at least ten counts. This chain joins TRBV5-1 and TRBJ2-3, with D uncertain. Germline values: CDR1 SGHRS, CDR2 YFSETQ. This CDR3 is 16 amino acids long. Trimming removed 2 bases at V and 6 bases at J, with 19 bases between. CDR3 sequence (DNA): TGCGCCAGCAGCTTTATGAGCGAGTCTCCGAGGGATACGCAGTATTTT. Protein sequence: CASSFMSESPRDTQYF.

The chain recombines TRBV7-2 with TRBJ2-1; 9 bases fit TRBD2. V was pared by 3 bases and J by 6 bases, with 3 bases of the junction left unmatched. The germline V gene has CDR1 SGHTA and CDR2 FQGNSA. This CDR3 region has 14 residues. CDR3 nucleotide sequence: TGTGCCAGCAGCTTCGGGACTAGCATCAATGAGCAGTTCTTC. It codes for CASSFGTSINEQFF.

This clonotype has ten or more counts. The gene calls are TRBV4-1 and TRBJ1-5, with 8 nucleotides matching TRBD1. CDR3 size: 15 residues. Germline trimming cut 1 base from V and 7 bases from J; bases unmatched to any gene: 6. The germline CDR1 and CDR2 sequences are MGHRA and YSYEKL. The CDR3, as DNA: TGCGCCAGCAGCCAAGGAGGACAGGGAGGGCAGCCCCAGCATTTT. Amino acids: CASSQGGQGGQPQHF.

This clonotype has more than one count but fewer than ten. A read error is possible here, since a much larger clone lies one base away. V usage is TRBV12-3 or TRBV12-4 and J usage is TRBJ1-6; 11 nucleotides line up with TRBD1. This CDR3 is 15 amino acids long. CDR3 DNA: TGTGCCAGCAGTTTACCGGGACAGGGGGTCACACCCCTCAACTTT. The encoded protein is CASSLPGQGVTPLNF.